This T cell receptor beta chain was identified during a study of beta chain features in type 1 diabetes. Study-level results: VDJ junctions from patients with type 1 diabetes contained fewer insertions and more deletions. Researchers report that Type 1 diabetes patients had moderately but significantly shorter TCRB CDR3s across all four CD4+ subsets.

CD45RO/CCR7/CD25/CD127/CD95/CD27 sorting isolated CD4+ naive, central memory, regulatory and stem cell-like memory cells. The CDR3 is 12 amino acids. In germline, CDR1 is SGDLS, CDR2 YYNGEE. Trimming left V 6 bases short and J 5 bases short, with 10 bases between. Sequencing targeted expressed TCRB transcripts, as all isolated RNA had been reverse transcribed. Only in-frame clones appear in the TCRdb table, and some are missing; sequencing was by immunoSEQ multiplex PCR. Of about 150,000 clones listed, approximately 8.1% were seen once; the top ten hold roughly 0.46%. Concerning this clone itself: Its specificity is unknown.

This sequence joins TRBV9 and TRBJ2-3, with D unresolved. This clonotype was sampled from a man aged 18 to 30 with type 1 diabetes. The specimen sequenced was central memory CD4+ T cells from blood. The CDR3 coding sequence is TGTGCCAGCAACCGACTTAAAGATACGCAGTATTTT. This sequence encodes CASNRLKDTQYF.